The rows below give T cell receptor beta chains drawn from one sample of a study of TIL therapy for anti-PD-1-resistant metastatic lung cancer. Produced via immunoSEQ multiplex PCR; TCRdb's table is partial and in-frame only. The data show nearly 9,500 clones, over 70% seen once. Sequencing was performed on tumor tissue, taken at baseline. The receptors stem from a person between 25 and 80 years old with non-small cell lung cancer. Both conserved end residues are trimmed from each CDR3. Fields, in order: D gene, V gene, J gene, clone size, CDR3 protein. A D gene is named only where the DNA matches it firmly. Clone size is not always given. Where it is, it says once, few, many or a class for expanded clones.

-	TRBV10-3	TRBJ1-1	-	AISESASLGEAF
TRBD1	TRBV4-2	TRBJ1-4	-	ASSQEAGGYNEKLF
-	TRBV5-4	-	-	ASSLGLGEEYEQY
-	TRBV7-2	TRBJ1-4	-	ASSLKSALVNEKLF
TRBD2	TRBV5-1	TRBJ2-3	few	ASSFSPGLAGETDTQY
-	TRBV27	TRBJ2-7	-	ASSTIRPPRVLGQY
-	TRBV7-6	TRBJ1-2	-	ASSPRGGTQTNYGYT
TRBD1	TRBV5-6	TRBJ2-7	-	ASSLKTGATPLTYEQY
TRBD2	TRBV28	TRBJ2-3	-	ASSQPGLAGVSTDTQY
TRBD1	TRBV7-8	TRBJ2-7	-	ASSWGTVTYEQY
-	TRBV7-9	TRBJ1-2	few	ASSLIRGDGYT
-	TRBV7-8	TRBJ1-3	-	ASRPAGGNTIY
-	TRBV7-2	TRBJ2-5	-	ASSSRLLKQETQY
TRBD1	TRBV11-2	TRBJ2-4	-	ASSSRTGEGIQY
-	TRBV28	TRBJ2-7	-	ASQDYSGQY
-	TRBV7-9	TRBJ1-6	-	ASSLARGGKGSPLH
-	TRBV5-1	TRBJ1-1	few	ASSLSPGADTEAF
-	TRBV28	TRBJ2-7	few	ASSQSPLYEQY
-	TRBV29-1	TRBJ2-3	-	SAYEGRTDTQY
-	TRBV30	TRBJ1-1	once	AWRKRGAQVGATEAF
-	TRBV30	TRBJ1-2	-	AWSTGYGYT
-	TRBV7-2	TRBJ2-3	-	ASSSGGTDTQY
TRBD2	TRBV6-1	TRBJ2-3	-	ASSDLLAKSTDTQY
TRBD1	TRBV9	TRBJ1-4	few	ASSVGQGEEKLF
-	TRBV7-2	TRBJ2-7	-	ASSQDASYEQY
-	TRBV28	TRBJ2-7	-	ASSSVPLEQY
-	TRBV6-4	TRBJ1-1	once	ASSSQPNTEAF
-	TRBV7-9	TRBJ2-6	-	ASSEGDPFYSGANVLT
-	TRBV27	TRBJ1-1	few	ASSWGVGTEAF
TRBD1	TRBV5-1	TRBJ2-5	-	ASSTSRQGSQETQY
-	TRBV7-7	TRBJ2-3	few	ASSLVGDLDTQY
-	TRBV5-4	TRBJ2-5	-	ASSLTRHQETQY